Here is one T cell receptor (beta chain) with its context. Per the authors' pipeline: Estimation of nucleated cell counts was performed using reference gene primer amplification. Sequencing used immunoSEQ multiplex PCR; TCRdb keeps in-frame clones, though not all of them. That table furnishes V, J and clone size, whereas the DNA furnished D and trimming. The sample contains hundreds of thousands of clones, about nine tenths of which appear only once. This entry is derived from a study of blood T cell repertoires in COVID-19. Whole-study context: Samples taken during acute and convalescent COVID-19 were collected in the United States, Italy and Spain. T cells, B-cell-depleted T cells, or PBMCs provided the cDNA or gDNA that served as material.

V was trimmed by 4 bases and J by 0 bases, leaving 10 bases between them. Per the germline V gene, CDR1 is SEHNR and CDR2 is FQNEAQ (reference sequence). This CDR3 has 15 amino acids. This study enrolled people aged about 18 to 100 from about 24 US geographic areas. The TCR originated in a woman in her 30s with acute COVID-19. The sequenced material came from PBMCs or T cells enriched from blood (not recorded which). V gene TRBV7-9 combines with J gene TRBJ1-3; a weak D match, TRBD1 (6 bases). CDR3 amino acids: CASSSKGGSGNTIYF. The CDR3 bases are TGTGCCAGCAGCTCCAAAGGGGGCTCTGGAAACACCATATATTTT.